This entry lists 13 T cell receptor beta chains sequenced from one sample in a study of cytomegalovirus exposure and HLA in healthy donors. The PCR ran on 60 Vbeta and 13 Jbeta primers. Profiled with immunoSEQ multiplex PCR; TCRdb holds only in-frame clones, not every one. Here the sample spans some 150,000 clones, approximately 80% being singletons. Material for sequencing was PBMCs. The receptors were sampled from a man younger than 30 in good health and CMV-seronegative.

The V gene is TRBV19, the J gene TRBJ2-1; 11 nucleotides align to TRBD1. Germline trimming cut 5 bases from V and 10 bases from J; bases unmatched to any gene: 4. Germline values: CDR1 LNHDA, CDR2 SQIVND (reference sequence). The CDR3 consists of 13 residues. In nucleotides, the CDR3 is TGTGCCAGTAGTCCCGGGACAGGGGGAGAGCAGTTCTTC. Amino acid sequence: CASSPGTGGEQFF.

The rearrangement links TRBV25-1 to TRBJ2-6; D call uncertain. Deletions cut 11 bases from V and 0 bases from J, with 8 bases between. The CDR3 runs 13 residues. The germline V gene has CDR1 MGHDK and CDR2 SYGVNS. CDR3: CAVSSSGANVLTF. The CDR3 nucleotides read TGTGCCGTTTCTTCCTCTGGGGCCAACGTCCTGACTTTC.

V gene TRBV6-1 combines with J gene TRBJ2-1; 13 bases are a match to TRBD2. The CDR3 length is 17 residues. Germline values: CDR1 MNHNS, CDR2 SASEGT. V lost 5 bases to trimming and J lost 4 bases; unmatched junction nucleotides: 8. CDR3 loop: CASSQGETSGGYNEQFF. CDR3 nucleotides: TGTGCCAGCAGTCAAGGAGAGACTAGCGGGGGGTACAATGAGCAGTTCTTC.

Turning to this clone: Lacking the conserved final phenylalanine or tryptophan, this CDR3 likely reflects a read error. The DNA is left out, because the CDR3 cannot be placed on it with certainty; the CDR3 is given as TCRdb lists it. The chain has TRBV9 and TRBJ1-2; the D call in the table, TRBD1, was not verified against the DNA. The CDR3 is made up of 14 amino acids, end residues included. Germline values: CDR1 SGDLS, CDR2 YYNGEE. CDR3 protein: CASSSSGTLGGCTL.

The J gene is TRBJ2-1, the V gene TRBV5-1; a possible D gene is TRBD2 (7 bases). Trimming removed 3 bases at V and 4 bases at J, with 20 bases between. Germline CDR1 and CDR2: SGHRS and YFSETQ. This CDR3 is built from 17 residues. Here the CDR3 reads CASSSGTPWGLYNEQFF. In DNA, the CDR3 is TGCGCCAGCAGCTCCGGGACACCCTGGGGACTATACAATGAGCAGTTCTTC.

This rearrangement joins TRBV11-1 to TRBJ2-1, with no clear D. V lost 3 bases to trimming and J lost 6 bases, with 9 bases between them. The CDR3 contains 13 residues. From germline, CDR1 is SGHAT and CDR2 FQDESV (reference sequence). The CDR3 reads CASSLGPTNEQFF. CDR3 coding DNA: TGTGCCAGCAGCTTGGGCCCTACCAATGAGCAGTTCTTC.

This sequence joins TRBV10-2 and TRBJ2-7, with TRBD1 matching over 8 bases. V trimming: 7 bases; J trimming: 9 bases; junction bases outside the gene matches: 11. CDR1 and CDR2 (germline): WSHSY, SAAADI. CDR3 length: 13 amino acids. The CDR3 region is CASMAGGAEGQYF. CDR3 in DNA: TGCGCCAGCATGGCAGGGGGCGCTGAGGGGCAGTACTTC.

The rearrangement links TRBV6-4 to TRBJ1-2; 9 bases map to TRBD1. The CDR3 has 14 residues. Germline CDR1 reads MRHNA; CDR2 reads SNTAGT. The V segment lost 0 bases and the J segment 7 bases; nucleotides outside the gene matches: 3. The CDR3 loop is CASSDSGTGIGYTF. Here the CDR3 DNA reads TGTGCCAGCAGTGACTCGGGGACAGGGATTGGCTACACCTTC.

With regard to this clone: Mismatch with germline at one junction end may stem from a read error. The rearrangement links TRBV28 to TRBJ2-7; 8 positions match TRBD1. Germline CDR1 MDHEN, CDR2 SYDVKM. CDR3 length: 16 residues. CDR3 region: CASRTQGAYLSYEQYF. The CDR3 coding sequence is TGTGCCAGCAGGACGCAGGGGGCTTATCTCTCCTACGAACAGTACTTC.

This clone has a single count. V usage is TRBV6-4 and J usage is TRBJ1-2; TRBD1 aligns across 9 bases. J was trimmed by 3 bases and V by 6 bases; bases with no gene match: 5. CDR3 length: 14 residues. The V gene's germline CDR1 is MRHNA and CDR2 SNTAGT. Here the CDR3 DNA reads TGTGCCAGCAGCCCGGGACAGGGTTACTATGGCTACACCTTC. Protein sequence: CASSPGQGYYGYTF.

The V call is TRBV5-1, the J call TRBJ2-3; 10 nucleotides line up with TRBD1. CDR3 length: 16 amino acids. The germline V gene has CDR1 SGHRS and CDR2 YFSETQ. Trimming removed 1 base from V and 3 bases from J; junction bases left unmatched: 5. The CDR3 reads CASSLPRQGATDTQYF. The DNA of the CDR3 is TGCGCCAGCAGCTTGCCCAGACAGGGGGCAACAGATACGCAGTATTTT.

This chain joins TRBV9 and TRBJ1-3; no definite D call. The CDR3 runs 13 residues. CDR1 is SGDLS and CDR2 is YYNGEE in the germline V gene. The germline V and J ends were trimmed by 8 bases and 0 bases, with 9 bases remaining between them. CDR3 protein: CASKPPSGNTIYF. The CDR3 bases are TGTGCCAGTAAGCCACCCTCTGGAAACACCATATATTTT.

For the CDR3, the DNA is TGCAGCGTTGAAGGCGGGAATAGCGGGCACGCTAAAGAGACCCAGTACTTC. This sequence encodes CSVEGGNSGHAKETQYF. The J gene is TRBJ2-5, the V gene TRBV29-1; 7 positions match TRBD2. This CDR3 spans 17 amino acids. The ends lost 1 base at V and 3 bases at J; junction bases unmatched: 14. Germline V gives CDR1 SQVTM, CDR2 ANQGSEA.